A selection of T cell receptor beta chains follows, all from one sample in a study of T cell responses to AZD1222 COVID-19 vaccine. TCRdb's copy holds only in-frame clones and misses some; the assay was immunoSEQ multiplex PCR. This sample has fewer than 150,000 clones, with 89% found just once. The sequencing here drew on peripheral blood, taken 28 days after the second AZD1222 dose. The receptors derive from an adult who received the AZD1222 COVID-19 vaccine. Both conserved end residues are part of each CDR3. Fields, in order: J gene, D gene, clone size, V gene, CDR3 protein, CDR3 DNA. The D gene is left open where the match is weak. Clone size is stated in some rows and not others, as once, few, many or a class when expanded.

J gene: TRBJ2-7; D gene: -; clone size: -; V gene: TRBV5-1; CDR3 protein: CASSGDMGKYF; CDR3 DNA: TGCGCCAGCAGCGGCGATATGGGGAAGTACTTC
J gene: TRBJ2-6; D gene: TRBD2; clone size: -; V gene: TRBV6-2/TRBV6-3; CDR3 protein: CASSIASGDSGANVLTF; CDR3 DNA: TGTGCCAGCAGTATCGCTAGCGGGGACTCTGGGGCCAACGTCCTGACTTTC
J gene: TRBJ1-3; D gene: -; clone size: -; V gene: TRBV6-5; CDR3 protein: CASSLLSSGNTIYF; CDR3 DNA: TGTGCCAGCAGCCTACTTAGCTCTGGAAACACCATATATTTT
J gene: TRBJ1-2; D gene: -; clone size: -; V gene: TRBV4-1; CDR3 protein: CASSPVTGYGYTF; CDR3 DNA: TGCGCCAGCAGCCCCGTCACAGGGTATGGCTACACCTTC
J gene: TRBJ1-5; D gene: -; clone size: -; V gene: TRBV7-5; CDR3 protein: CVRSPGISQPQHF; CDR3 DNA: TGTGTCAGAAGCCCGGGAATCTCCCAGCCCCAGCATTTT
J gene: TRBJ1-2; D gene: -; clone size: -; V gene: TRBV5-8; CDR3 protein: CASRPILTTSYGYTF; CDR3 DNA: TGTGCCAGCAGACCGATTTTGACAACGTCCTATGGCTACACCTTC
J gene: TRBJ2-6; D gene: -; clone size: -; V gene: TRBV5-4; CDR3 protein: CAWQGSRSSGANVLTF; CDR3 DNA: TGTGCTTGGCAAGGGTCGAGATCCTCTGGGGCCAACGTCCTGACTTTC
J gene: TRBJ1-1; D gene: -; clone size: -; V gene: TRBV18; CDR3 protein: CASSPAGRLNTEAFF; CDR3 DNA: TGTGCCAGCTCACCTGCGGGACGGTTGAACACTGAAGCTTTCTTT
J gene: TRBJ1-1; D gene: -; clone size: -; V gene: TRBV7-9; CDR3 protein: CASSLDMNTEAFF; CDR3 DNA: TGTGCCAGCAGCTTAGACATGAACACTGAAGCTTTCTTT
J gene: TRBJ2-7; D gene: -; clone size: -; V gene: TRBV4-2; CDR3 protein: CASSQDRFKVAYEQYF; CDR3 DNA: TGTGCCAGCAGCCAAGATCGGTTCAAGGTTGCCTACGAGCAGTACTTC
J gene: TRBJ1-4; D gene: -; clone size: once; V gene: TRBV10-1; CDR3 protein: CASKGGAGEKLFF; CDR3 DNA: TGCGCCAGCAAGGGGGGGGCGGGTGAAAAACTGTTTTTT
J gene: TRBJ1-2; D gene: -; clone size: -; V gene: TRBV5-3; CDR3 protein: CARRLSETGGFYGYTF; CDR3 DNA: TGTGCCAGAAGATTATCCGAGACAGGAGGCTTCTATGGCTACACCTTC
J gene: TRBJ2-5; D gene: -; clone size: once; V gene: TRBV5-1; CDR3 protein: CASSLVGRGGETQYF; CDR3 DNA: TGCGCCAGCAGCTTGGTAGGGAGGGGGGGAGAGACCCAGTACTTC
J gene: TRBJ2-1; D gene: TRBD2; clone size: -; V gene: TRBV29-1; CDR3 protein: CSALAGGGEQFF; CDR3 DNA: TGCAGCGCGCTAGCGGGAGGGGGTGAGCAGTTCTTC
J gene: TRBJ2-5; D gene: TRBD2; clone size: -; V gene: TRBV4-1; CDR3 protein: CASSQVFLAGRGAQYF; CDR3 DNA: TGCGCCAGCAGCCAAGTTTTCCTAGCGGGTCGGGGGGCCCAGTACTTC
J gene: TRBJ1-4; D gene: -; clone size: -; V gene: TRBV5-4; CDR3 protein: CASQATTNEKLFF; CDR3 DNA: TGTGCCAGCCAGGCCACAACTAATGAAAAACTGTTTTTT